The rows below give T cell receptor beta chains drawn from one sample of a study of blood T cell repertoires in COVID-19. Here immunoSEQ multiplex PCR was the method, and the copy in TCRdb shows in-frame clones only, minus some. Among about 120,000 clones, approximately 86% were seen once, and the ten largest hold roughly an eighth. The sample was peripheral blood. These receptors all come from a woman aged 70-85 years with COVID-19, enrolled during active disease. CDR3s include the opening cysteine and the closing phenylalanine or tryptophan. A D gene is named only where the DNA matches it firmly. Clone sizes are given selectively: once, few, many, or a class where the clone is expanded.

v_gene,abundance,d_gene,j_gene,CDR3aa,CDR3nt
TRBV3-1/TRBV3-2,-,TRBD1,TRBJ2-7,CASSHATGTGSLYEQYF,TGTGCCAGCAGCCATGCCACCGGGACAGGGAGTCTCTACGAGCAGTACTTC
TRBV6-5,once,-,TRBJ1-6,CASSYRGSDNSPLHF,TGTGCCAGCAGTTACAGGGGAAGTGATAATTCACCCCTCCACTTT
TRBV19,-,TRBD1,TRBJ1-2,CASSIGVDRRLRGYTF,TGTGCCAGTAGTATAGGAGTGGACAGGAGGCTGCGTGGCTACACCTTC
TRBV28,-,-,TRBJ1-1,CASRPPLGGTEAFF,TGTGCCAGCAGGCCCCCCCTTGGAGGGACTGAAGCTTTCTTT
TRBV7-7,-,-,TRBJ2-1,CASSLGPYNEQFF,TGTGCTAGCAGCTTAGGTCCGTACAATGAGCAGTTCTTC
TRBV10-3,-,TRBD2,TRBJ2-1,CAISVRTSGGNEQFF,TGTGCCATCAGTGTCCGGACTAGCGGGGGGAATGAGCAGTTCTTC
TRBV18,-,TRBD1,TRBJ1-5,CASSPGQSSLGQPQHF,TGTGCCAGCTCACCGGGACAGTCTAGTTTAGGTCAGCCCCAGCATTTT
TRBV18,-,-,TRBJ2-3,CASSFAGSSTDTQYF,TGTGCCAGCTCATTTGCGGGGTCTAGCACAGATACGCAGTATTTT
TRBV3-1/TRBV3-2,-,-,TRBJ2-5,CASSQSVMGGHETQYF,TGTGCCAGCAGCCAATCAGTAATGGGGGGGCATGAGACCCAGTACTTC
TRBV25-1,-,-,TRBJ2-7,CASSDLLGGPYEQYF,TGTGCCAGCAGTGACCTCCTGGGGGGACCCTACGAGCAGTACTTC
TRBV19,-,-,TRBJ2-1,CASSFNRDNAFF,TGTGCCAGTAGTTTCAACAGGGATAATGCGTTCTTC
TRBV19,-,-,TRBJ2-2,CASSKSTNTGELFF,TGTGCCAGTAGTAAATCTACGAACACCGGGGAGCTGTTTTTT
TRBV4-2,-,TRBD1,TRBJ2-5,CASSQALGQGQETQYF,TGTGCCAGCAGCCAAGCCTTGGGACAGGGACAAGAGACCCAGTACTTC
TRBV5-6,-,TRBD1,TRBJ1-5,CASSQTGDEPQHF,TGTGCCAGCAGCCAGACAGGGGACGAGCCCCAGCATTTT
TRBV7-2,-,-,TRBJ1-1,CASSLDGRMNTEAFF,TGTGCCAGCAGCTTAGACGGGAGAATGAACACTGAAGCTTTCTTT
TRBV24-1,-,TRBD1,TRBJ2-3,CATSDAVGQGAYTQYF,TGTGCCACCAGTGATGCGGTGGGACAGGGGGCATATACGCAGTATTTT
TRBV24-1,-,TRBD1,TRBJ2-1,CATSESGTGSPDEQFF,TGTGCCACCAGTGAGTCCGGGACAGGGAGTCCGGATGAGCAGTTCTTC
TRBV18,once,TRBD2,TRBJ2-1,CASSPLLPGLAGGGSYNEQFF,TGTGCCAGCTCACCTCTCCTCCCGGGACTAGCGGGGGGAGGGTCCTACAATGAGCAGTTCTTC
TRBV11-2,-,TRBD2,TRBJ2-1,CASSPGTSGGAYDEQFF,TGTGCCAGCAGCCCCGGGACTAGCGGGGGGGCTTACGATGAGCAGTTCTTC
TRBV28,-,TRBD1,TRBJ1-1,CASSKSQGRYTEAFF,TGTGCCAGCAGTAAATCACAGGGGCGGTACACTGAAGCTTTCTTT
TRBV7-7,-,-,TRBJ2-1,CASSLFAGGNNEQFF,TGTGCTAGCAGCTTATTTGCAGGGGGGAACAATGAGCAGTTCTTC
TRBV7-9,-,-,TRBJ1-6,CASSPGQRNSPLHF,TGTGCCAGCAGCCCCGGGCAGCGGAATTCACCCCTCCACTTT
TRBV28,-,TRBD1,TRBJ1-4,CASSFRQGGEKLFF,TGTGCCAGCAGTTTTCGACAGGGGGGGGAAAAACTGTTTTTT
TRBV3-1/TRBV3-2,-,-,TRBJ1-3,CASTPALRSGNTIYF,TGTGCCAGCACCCCCGCACTACGTTCTGGAAACACCATATATTTT
TRBV11-2,once,TRBD1,TRBJ1-3,CASSWLQGGIGNTIYF,TGTGCCAGCAGCTGGTTACAGGGGGGCATTGGAAACACCATATATTTT
TRBV18,-,-,TRBJ2-1,CASSPDTAGTSSYNEQFF,TGTGCCAGCTCACCAGATACAGCGGGTACTAGCTCCTACAATGAGCAGTTCTTC
TRBV19,-,-,TRBJ2-6,CASSRQAWGANVLTF,TGTGCCAGTAGTAGACAGGCCTGGGGGGCCAACGTCCTGACTTTC
TRBV11-2,-,TRBD2,TRBJ2-1,CASSLNGGDYNEQFF,TGTGCCAGCAGCCTGAACGGGGGGGATTACAATGAGCAGTTCTTC
TRBV5-1,-,-,TRBJ2-2,CASREGQPNTGELFF,TGCGCCAGCAGGGAGGGACAGCCCAACACCGGGGAGCTGTTTTTT
TRBV15,few,TRBD1,TRBJ1-2,CATSPKLAEIVRDRILGGYTF,TGTGCCACCAGCCCAAAACTAGCAGAGATCGTGAGGGACAGGATTTTGGGTGGCTACACCTTC
TRBV9,-,TRBD1,TRBJ1-4,CASSPGQGYVKLFF,TGTGCCAGCAGCCCGGGACAGGGATATGTAAAACTGTTTTTT
TRBV7-9,once,-,TRBJ1-2,CASSLTGNDRYGYTF,TGTGCCAGCAGCTTGACCGGGAACGACCGCTATGGCTACACCTTC